This TCR beta chain comes out of a study of T cells in Graves' hyperthyroidism and ophthalmopathy. If no ophthalmopathy progression occurred within 18 months, Graves' hyperthyroidism was stable. Extraction of PBMCs used roughly 9.6 ml of fresh peripheral blood. At least ten counts were recorded for this clonotype. RNA transcripts served as the template for amplifying TCR beta CDR3 regions. A set of HTBI primers served as the primers for a first-round RT-PCR of the TCR CDR3. TCRdb re-derived calls from the multiplex PCR reads in MiXCR, one entry per CDR3 protein. The sample shows about 740,000 distinct CDR3 sequences, 13% to 15% of them seen only once. In germline, CDR1 is GTSNPN, CDR2 SVGIG (reference sequence). The V end lost 2 bases, the J end lost 2 bases, and 10 bases lay between the germline ends. The CDR3 has 13 amino acids.

The chain links TRBV30 to TRBJ2-7; the D is unclear. The sequenced sample was blood. This receptor was identified in a young woman with Graves' hyperthyroidism. The CDR3 region is CAWSRTGPYEQYF. Written as DNA, the CDR3 is TGTGCCTGGAGTCGTACTGGACCCTACGAGCAGTACTTC.